The TCR beta chain described here comes from a study of glioma-infiltrating T cells after dendritic cell vaccination. Study overall: Autologous tumor lysate-pulsed dendritic cell vaccination was given between 2003 and 2012. Patients received three intradermal dendritic cell vaccine injections at biweekly intervals.

The germline V gene has CDR1 MNHNS and CDR2 SASEGT. V was shortened by 5 bases and J by 1 base, with 14 bases between the two germline ends. The CDR3 sequence is 15 residues long. Here immunoSEQ multiplex PCR was the method, and the copy in TCRdb shows in-frame clones only, minus some. The data hold some 90,000 clones, with roughly 77% observed a single time. Time point described: after dendritic cell vaccination, including at tumor progression/relapse. PBMC sampling occurred before vaccination, two weeks after the third dose, and at progression. Specimen: blood, collected after dendritic cell vaccination. This sequence originates from a human donor with glioblastoma. V and J are TRBV6-1 and TRBJ1-2; weak D call: TRBD1 (6 bases). The CDR3 DNA reads as TGTGCCAGCAGTACCCAAACAGGGCTTAACTATGGCTACACCTTC. Amino acids: CASSTQTGLNYGYTF.